This TCR beta chain was identified during a study of blood T cell repertoires in COVID-19. At the level of the study: The study drew acute and convalescent COVID-19 samples from the United States, Italy and Spain.

TCRdb's table, derived via immunoSEQ multiplex PCR, lists solely in-frame clones and lacks some. The sample carries tens of thousands of clones, around 78% recorded once. The CDR3 loop spans 14 amino acids. CDR1 is SGHAT and CDR2 is FQNNGV in the germline V gene. V shed 5 bases and J 1 base; nucleotides not matched to a gene: 1. This chain joins TRBV11-2 and TRBJ2-2; 7 nucleotides line up with TRBD1. This sequence originates from a woman over 75 with acute or convalescent COVID-19. The sequenced sample consisted of peripheral blood. The CDR3 sequence: CASSRDRNTGELFF. In nucleotides, the CDR3 is TGTGCCAGCAGCCGGGACAGGAACACCGGGGAGCTGTTTTTT.